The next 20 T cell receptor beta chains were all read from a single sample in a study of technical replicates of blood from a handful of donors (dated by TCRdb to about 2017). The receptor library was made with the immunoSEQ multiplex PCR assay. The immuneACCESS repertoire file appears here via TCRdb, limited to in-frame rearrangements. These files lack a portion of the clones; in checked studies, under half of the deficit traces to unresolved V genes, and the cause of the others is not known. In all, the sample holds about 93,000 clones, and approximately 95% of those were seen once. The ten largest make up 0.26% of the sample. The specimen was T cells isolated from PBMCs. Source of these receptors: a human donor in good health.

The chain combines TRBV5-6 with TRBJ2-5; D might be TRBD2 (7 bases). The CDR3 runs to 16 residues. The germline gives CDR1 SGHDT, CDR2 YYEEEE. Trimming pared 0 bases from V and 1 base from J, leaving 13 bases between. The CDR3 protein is CASSLGGGGAQETQYF. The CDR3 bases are TGTGCCAGCAGCTTGGGTGGAGGGGGGGCCCAAGAGACCCAGTACTTC.

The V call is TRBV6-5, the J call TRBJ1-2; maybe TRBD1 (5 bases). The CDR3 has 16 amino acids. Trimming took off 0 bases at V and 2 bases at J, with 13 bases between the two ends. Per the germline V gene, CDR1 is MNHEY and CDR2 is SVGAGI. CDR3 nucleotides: TGTGCCAGCAGTTACTCGAAGGCAGGGTTCAACTATGGCTACACCTTC. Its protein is CASSYSKAGFNYGYTF.

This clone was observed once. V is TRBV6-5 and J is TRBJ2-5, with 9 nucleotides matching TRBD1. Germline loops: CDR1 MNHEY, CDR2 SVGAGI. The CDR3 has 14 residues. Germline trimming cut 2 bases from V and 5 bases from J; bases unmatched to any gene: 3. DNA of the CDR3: TGTGCCAGCAGTTACACAGGACAGGGGGAGACCCAGTACTTC. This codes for CASSYTGQGETQYF.

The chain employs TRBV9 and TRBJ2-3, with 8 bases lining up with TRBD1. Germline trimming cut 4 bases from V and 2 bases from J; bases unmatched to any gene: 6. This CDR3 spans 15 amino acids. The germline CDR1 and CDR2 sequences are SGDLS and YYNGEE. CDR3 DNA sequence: TGTGCCAGCAGCACAGGACAGGGCCCCACAGATACGCAGTATTTT. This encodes CASSTGQGPTDTQYF.

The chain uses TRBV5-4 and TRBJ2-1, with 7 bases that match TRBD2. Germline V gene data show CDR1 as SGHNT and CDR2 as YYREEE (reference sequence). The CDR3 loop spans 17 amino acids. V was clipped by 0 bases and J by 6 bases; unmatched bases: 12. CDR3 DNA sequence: TGTGCCAGCAGCTTGGGGGGCGGGGGATTTAGAGGCAATGAGCAGTTCTTC. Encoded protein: CASSLGGGGFRGNEQFF. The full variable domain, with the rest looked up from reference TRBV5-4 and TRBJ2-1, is ETGVTQSPTHLIKTRGQQVTLRCSSQSGHNTVSWYQQALGQGPQFIFQYYREEENGRGNFPPRFSGLQFPNYSSELNVNALELDDSALYLCASSLGGGGFRGNEQFFGPGTRLTVL.

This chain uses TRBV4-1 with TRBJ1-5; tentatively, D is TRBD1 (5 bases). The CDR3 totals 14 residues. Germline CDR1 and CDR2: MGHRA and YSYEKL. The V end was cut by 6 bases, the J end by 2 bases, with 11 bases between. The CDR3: CASRDLTGNQPQHF. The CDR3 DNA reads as TGCGCCAGCAGGGACCTGACAGGCAATCAGCCCCAGCATTTT.

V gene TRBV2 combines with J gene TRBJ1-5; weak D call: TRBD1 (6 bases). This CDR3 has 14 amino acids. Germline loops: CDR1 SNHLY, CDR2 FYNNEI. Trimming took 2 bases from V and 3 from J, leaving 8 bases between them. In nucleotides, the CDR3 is TGTGCCAGCAGTGAATGGACAGACAATCAGCCCCAGCATTTT. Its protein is CASSEWTDNQPQHF.

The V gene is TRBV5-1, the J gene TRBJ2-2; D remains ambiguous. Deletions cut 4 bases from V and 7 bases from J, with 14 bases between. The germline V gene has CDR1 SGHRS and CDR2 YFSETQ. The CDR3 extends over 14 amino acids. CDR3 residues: CASSVRRTGGELFF. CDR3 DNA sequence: TGCGCCAGCAGCGTACGAAGAACCGGCGGGGAGCTGTTTTTT.

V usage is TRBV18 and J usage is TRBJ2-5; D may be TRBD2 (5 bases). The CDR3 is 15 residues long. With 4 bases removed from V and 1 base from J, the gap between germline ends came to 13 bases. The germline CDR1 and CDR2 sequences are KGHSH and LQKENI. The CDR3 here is CASSRAGRAQETQYF. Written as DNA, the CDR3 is TGTGCCAGCTCACGGGCGGGTCGGGCCCAAGAGACCCAGTACTTC.

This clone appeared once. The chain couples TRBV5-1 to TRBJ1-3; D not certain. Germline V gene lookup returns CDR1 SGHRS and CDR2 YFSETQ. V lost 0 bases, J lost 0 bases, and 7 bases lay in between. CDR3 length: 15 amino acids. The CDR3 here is CASSLGQASGNTIYF. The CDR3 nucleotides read TGCGCCAGCAGCTTGGGCCAGGCCTCTGGAAACACCATATATTTT. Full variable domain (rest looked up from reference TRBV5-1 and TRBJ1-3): KAGVTQTPRYLIKTRGQQVTLSCSPISGHRSVSWYQQTPGQGLQFLFEYFSETQRNKGNFPGRFSGRQFSNSRSEMNVSTLELGDSALYLCASSLGQASGNTIYFGEGSWLTVV.

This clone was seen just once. CDR3 nucleotides: TGTGCCAGCAGTAATTACGGGACTAGCACAGATACGCAGTATTTT. The encoded protein is CASSNYGTSTDTQYF. The chain links TRBV25-1 to TRBJ2-3, with TRBD2 as a possible D gene (6 bases). Trimming took 5 bases from V and 0 from J, leaving 12 bases between them. This CDR3 comprises 15 residues. The germline V gene has CDR1 MGHDK and CDR2 SYGVNS.

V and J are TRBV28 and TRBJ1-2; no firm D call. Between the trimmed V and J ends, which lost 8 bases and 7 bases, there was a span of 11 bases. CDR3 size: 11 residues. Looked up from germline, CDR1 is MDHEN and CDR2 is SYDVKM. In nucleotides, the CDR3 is TGTGCCAGCGAGGAGAGAGGTGGCTACACCTTC. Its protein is CASEERGGYTF.

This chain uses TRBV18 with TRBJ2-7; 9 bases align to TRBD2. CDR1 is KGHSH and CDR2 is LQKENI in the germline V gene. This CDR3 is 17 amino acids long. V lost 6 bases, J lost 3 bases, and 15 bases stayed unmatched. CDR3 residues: CASSPSPLTSGVYEQYF. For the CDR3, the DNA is TGTGCCAGCTCCCCTTCCCCTCTGACTAGCGGAGTCTACGAGCAGTACTTC.

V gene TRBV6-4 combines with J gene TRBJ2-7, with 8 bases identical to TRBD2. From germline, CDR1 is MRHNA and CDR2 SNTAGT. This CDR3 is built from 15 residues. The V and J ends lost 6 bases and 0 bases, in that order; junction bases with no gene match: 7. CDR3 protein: CASRKLAESSYEQYF. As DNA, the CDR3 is TGTGCCAGCAGAAAACTAGCGGAGAGCTCCTACGAGCAGTACTTC.

CDR3 amino acids: CASSLSSGLETQYF. The CDR3 DNA reads TGTGCCAGCAGTTTATCGTCAGGGTTGGAGACCCAGTACTTC. V usage is TRBV27 and J usage is TRBJ2-5; weak D call: TRBD1 (5 bases). This CDR3 is built from 14 residues. The germline V gene has CDR1 MNHEY and CDR2 SMNVEV (reference sequence). V dropped 0 bases and J dropped 5 bases, with 10 bases sitting between them.

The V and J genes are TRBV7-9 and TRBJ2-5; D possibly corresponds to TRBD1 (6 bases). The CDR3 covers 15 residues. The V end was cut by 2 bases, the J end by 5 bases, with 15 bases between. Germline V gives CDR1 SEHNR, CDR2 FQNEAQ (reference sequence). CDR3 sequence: CASSLRGQEGETQYF. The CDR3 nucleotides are TGTGCCAGCAGCTTAAGGGGACAAGAAGGCGAGACCCAGTACTTC.

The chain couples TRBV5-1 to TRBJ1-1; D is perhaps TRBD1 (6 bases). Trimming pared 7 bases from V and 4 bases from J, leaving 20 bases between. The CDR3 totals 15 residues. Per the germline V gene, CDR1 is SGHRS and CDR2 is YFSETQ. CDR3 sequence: CASGIAGAGSTEAFF. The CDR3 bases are TGCGCCAGCGGTATTGCGGGGGCGGGGAGCACTGAAGCTTTCTTT. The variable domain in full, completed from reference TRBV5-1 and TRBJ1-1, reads KAGVTQTPRYLIKTRGQQVTLSCSPISGHRSVSWYQQTPGQGLQFLFEYFSETQRNKGNFPGRFSGRQFSNSRSEMNVSTLELGDSALYLCASGIAGAGSTEAFFGQGTRLTVV.

The CDR3 nucleotides read TGTGCCAGCAGCTCCACCGGGGGCGGGAGAGAGACAGATACGCAGTATTTT. This translates into CASSSTGGGRETDTQYF. The rearrangement joins TRBV11-2 to TRBJ2-3; tentatively, D is TRBD2 (7 bases). The CDR3 covers 17 residues. Germline V lookup: CDR1 SGHAT, CDR2 FQNNGV. V was shortened by 4 bases and J by 3 bases, with 20 bases between the two germline ends.

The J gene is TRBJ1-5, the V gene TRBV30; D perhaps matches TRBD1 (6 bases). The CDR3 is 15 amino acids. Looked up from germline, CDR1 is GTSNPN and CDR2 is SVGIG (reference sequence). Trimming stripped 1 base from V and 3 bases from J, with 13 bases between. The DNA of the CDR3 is TGTGCCTGGAGTGCTCAACAGGGCCTCAATCAGCCCCAGCATTTT. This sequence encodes CAWSAQQGLNQPQHF. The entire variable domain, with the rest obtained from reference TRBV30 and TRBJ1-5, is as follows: SQTIHQWPATLVQPVGSPLSLECTVEGTSNPNLYWYRQAAGRGLQLLFYSVGIGQISSEVPQNLSASRPQDRQFILSSKKLLLSDSGFYLCAWSAQQGLNQPQHFGDGTRLSIL.

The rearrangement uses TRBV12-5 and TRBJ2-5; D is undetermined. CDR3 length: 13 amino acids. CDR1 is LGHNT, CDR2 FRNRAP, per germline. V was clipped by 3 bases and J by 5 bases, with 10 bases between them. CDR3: CASGFSTSETQYF. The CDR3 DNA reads TGTGCTAGTGGTTTTAGTACCTCGGAGACCCAGTACTTC.